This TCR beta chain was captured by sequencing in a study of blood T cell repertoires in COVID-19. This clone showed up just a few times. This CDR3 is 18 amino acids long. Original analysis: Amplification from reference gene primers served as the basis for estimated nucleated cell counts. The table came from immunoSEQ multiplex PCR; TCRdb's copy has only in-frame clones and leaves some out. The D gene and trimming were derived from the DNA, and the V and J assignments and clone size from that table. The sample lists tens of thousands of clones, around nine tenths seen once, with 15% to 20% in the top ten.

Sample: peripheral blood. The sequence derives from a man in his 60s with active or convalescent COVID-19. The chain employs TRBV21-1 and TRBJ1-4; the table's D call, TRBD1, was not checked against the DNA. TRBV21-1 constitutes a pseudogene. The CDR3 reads CASSKNGRGLETNEKLFF. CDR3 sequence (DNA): TGTGCCAGCAGCAAAAACGGCAGGGGGCTTGAAACTAATGAAAAACTGTTTTTT.